The 12 T cell receptor beta chains below come from one sample, sequenced in a study of OX40 agonist ivuxolimab in advanced cancers. TCRdb's table, derived via immunoSEQ multiplex PCR, lists solely in-frame clones and lacks some. The sample carries tens of thousands of clones, 89% recorded once. Sequences were derived from CD4+ or CD8+ T cells sorted from blood, sampled in a trial of the OX40 agonist ivuxolimab. These receptors were collected from an adult with an advanced solid tumor such as melanoma, head and neck, liver or kidney cancer.

The CDR3 DNA is TGTGCCAGCAGCTTAGGAGGGTCGGCAAATCAGCCCCAGCATTTT. Translating it yields CASSLGGSANQPQHF. This rearrangement joins TRBV7-2 to TRBJ1-5; no clear D gene. The ends were cut back, 1 base at V and 4 bases at J, with 11 bases in the middle. In germline, CDR1 is SGHTA, CDR2 FQGNSA. This CDR3 region has 15 residues.

V gene TRBV11-1 combines with J gene TRBJ2-5; 7 nucleotides match TRBD2. CDR3 length: 12 residues. The germline gives CDR1 SGHAT, CDR2 FQDESV (reference sequence). V lost 7 bases and J lost 3; bases outside the gene matches: 2. CDR3 sequence reads: CASTAGKETQYF. CDR3 sequence (DNA): TGTGCCAGCACAGCGGGGAAAGAGACCCAGTACTTC.

The chain joins TRBV5-1 to TRBJ2-6; TRBD1 might be the D (5 bases). The V end lost 0 bases, the J end lost 4 bases, and 11 bases lay between the germline ends. This CDR3 comprises 16 residues. CDR1 and CDR2 (germline): SGHRS, YFSETQ. The CDR3 spells CASSLVQGEGANVLTF. In nucleotides, the CDR3 is TGCGCCAGCAGCTTGGTACAAGGGGAAGGGGCCAACGTCCTGACTTTC.

The CDR3 DNA is TGCGCCAGCAGCTTAAATCGCGGGGGAAGCTCCTACGAGCAGTACTTC. It translates to CASSLNRGGSSYEQYF. The genes are TRBV5-1 and TRBJ2-7; TRBD2 matches at 7 bases. Germline CDR1 reads SGHRS; CDR2 reads YFSETQ. V shed 2 bases and J 0 bases; nucleotides not matched to a gene: 8. This CDR3 has 16 residues.

The chain carries TRBV19 and TRBJ2-2; D ambiguous. The CDR3 has 10 residues. CDR1 is LNHDA and CDR2 is SQIVND in the germline V gene (reference sequence). Trimming pared 8 bases from V and 10 bases from J, leaving 8 bases between. In DNA, the CDR3 is TGTGCCAGTTCCCCTTCGGAGCTGTTTTTT. Translation gives CASSPSELFF.

V and J are TRBV29-1 and TRBJ2-3; 9 bases agree with TRBD2. V dropped 4 bases and J dropped 4; count of bases not matched to a gene: 3. This CDR3 region has 13 residues. CDR1 is SQVTM and CDR2 is ANQGSEA in the germline V gene. The DNA for the CDR3 is TGCAGCGTTGCGCGGGGGGGCCCAGATACGCAGTATTTT. Its translation: CSVARGGPDTQYF.

The chain uses TRBV11-2 and TRBJ2-1, with TRBD1 as a possible D gene (6 bases). The germline V gene encodes CDR1 SGHAT and CDR2 FQNNGV. Trimming cost V 5 bases and J 0 bases, with 14 bases left between them. The CDR3 totals 16 residues. The CDR3 spells CASSPLQGSSYNEQFF. In DNA form, the CDR3 reads TGTGCCAGCAGCCCCCTGCAGGGGAGCTCCTACAATGAGCAGTTCTTC.

V is TRBV5-1 and J is TRBJ2-1, with D uncertain. V was pared by 2 bases and J by 3 bases, with 6 bases between. Germline V CDR1 and CDR2: SGHRS, YFSETQ. The CDR3 spans 13 residues. The CDR3 region is CASSLGHYNEQFF. CDR3 in DNA: TGCGCCAGCAGCTTAGGGCACTACAATGAGCAGTTCTTC.

The V and J genes are TRBV2 and TRBJ2-7; 13 bases line up with TRBD2. There are 16 residues in the CDR3. The V gene end was trimmed by 6 bases and the J gene end by 9 bases; junction bases not matched to a gene: 14. Looked up from germline, CDR1 is SNHLY and CDR2 is FYNNEI. CDR3 nucleotides: TGTGCCAGCAGCACCAAGGGGGGACTAGCGGGACAGGGGCAGTACTTC. Translation: CASSTKGGLAGQGQYF.

This clone showed up just once. The rearrangement uses TRBV19 and TRBJ2-7, with D perhaps matching TRBD2 (5 bases). The germline gives CDR1 LNHDA, CDR2 SQIVND (reference sequence). The CDR3 has 13 residues. V lost 3 bases, J lost 3 bases, and 9 bases lay in between. The CDR3 sequence is CASSMGVHYEQYF. The CDR3 nucleotides read TGTGCCAGTAGTATGGGAGTCCACTACGAGCAGTACTTC. The full variable domain, its missing parts supplied by reference TRBV19 and TRBJ2-7, is DGGITQSPKYLFRKEGQNVTLSCEQNLNHDAMYWYRQDPGQGLRLIYYSQIVNDFQKGDIAEGYSVSREKKESFPLTVTSAQKNPTAFYLCASSMGVHYEQYFGPGTRLTVT.

The J gene is TRBJ1-1, the V gene TRBV5-1; 8 nucleotides match TRBD1. Germline-derived CDR1 and CDR2 are SGHRS and YFSETQ. The CDR3 runs 15 residues. The V and J ends lost 0 bases and 1 base, in that order; junction bases with no gene match: 2. CDR3 in DNA: TGCGCCAGCAGCTTGGACGGGACAGGGAACACTGAAGCTTTCTTT. It codes for CASSLDGTGNTEAFF. The whole variable domain, remainder taken from reference TRBV5-1 and TRBJ1-1, is KAGVTQTPRYLIKTRGQQVTLSCSPISGHRSVSWYQQTPGQGLQFLFEYFSETQRNKGNFPGRFSGRQFSNSRSEMNVSTLELGDSALYLCASSLDGTGNTEAFFGQGTRLTVV.

The CDR3 region is CASSRTTGGGTDTQYF. The CDR3 nucleotides are TGCGCCAGCAGCCGGACGACAGGGGGCGGCACAGATACGCAGTATTTT. The rearrangement links TRBV5-1 to TRBJ2-3, with 10 bases that match TRBD1. CDR3 length: 16 amino acids. Looked up from germline, CDR1 is SGHRS and CDR2 is YFSETQ. V lost 4 bases and J lost 1; bases outside the gene matches: 6. The full variable domain, completed using reference TRBV5-1 and TRBJ2-3, is KAGVTQTPRYLIKTRGQQVTLSCSPISGHRSVSWYQQTPGQGLQFLFEYFSETQRNKGNFPGRFSGRQFSNSRSEMNVSTLELGDSALYLCASSRTTGGGTDTQYFGPGTRLTVL.